A selection of T cell receptor beta chains follows, all from one sample in a study of siplizumab effects on memory and regulatory T cells. The table came from immunoSEQ multiplex PCR; TCRdb's copy has only in-frame clones and leaves some out. The data show about 100,000 clones, with about 91% seen just once and 0.15% held by the top ten. The sequenced sample consisted of CD4+ T cells sorted from blood. These receptors all stem from a human donor in good health. Each CDR3 is given with its conserved first and last residue. D genes are given only for firm matches. Size tells how often a clone was seen (once, few, many) or the class of an expanded clone, and some rows leave it out.

J gene	clone size	V gene	D gene	CDR3 protein	CDR3 DNA
TRBJ2-7	.	TRBV6-1	.	CASSTPSYEQYF	TGTGCCAGCAGTACCCCCTCCTACGAGCAGTACTTC
TRBJ1-1	once	TRBV11-2	.	CASSFGAGNTEAFF	TGTGCCAGCAGCTTTGGGGCAGGGAACACTGAAGCTTTCTTT
TRBJ1-2	.	TRBV7-3	TRBD1	CASSHGQGNYGYTF	TGTGCCAGCAGCCACGGACAGGGTAACTATGGCTACACCTTC
TRBJ2-5	.	TRBV7-8	TRBD2	CASSLWLERGGQETQYF	TGTGCCAGCAGCTTATGGCTGGAGCGGGGGGGCCAAGAGACCCAGTACTTC
TRBJ1-5	.	TRBV5-5	.	CASSLILGQPQHF	TGTGCCAGCAGCTTGATTTTAGGTCAGCCCCAGCATTTT
TRBJ2-6	.	TRBV23-1	.	CASSRGSGANVLTF	TGCGCCAGCAGTCGAGGCTCTGGGGCCAACGTCCTGACTTTC
TRBJ2-7	.	TRBV19	TRBD2	CARISSGGSYEQYF	TGTGCCAGGATTTCTAGCGGGGGTTCCTACGAGCAGTACTTC
TRBJ1-2	.	TRBV7-2	.	CASSLSTGQDGYTF	TGTGCCAGCAGCTTAAGTACAGGGCAGGATGGCTACACCTTC
TRBJ1-5	.	TRBV21-1	.	CASSKLRDRDIHSNQPQHF	TGTGCCAGCAGCAAACTGAGGGACAGGGATATTCATAGCAATCAGCCCCAGCATTTT
TRBJ1-1	.	TRBV20-1	.	CSPGGNTEAFF	TGCAGTCCGGGGGGGAACACTGAAGCTTTCTTT
TRBJ1-5	.	TRBV19	.	CASSGTGYSNQPQHF	TGTGCCAGTAGTGGAACAGGGTATAGCAATCAGCCCCAGCATTTT
TRBJ1-2	.	TRBV19	TRBD1	CASSTFDREKYSGGYTF	TGTGCCAGTAGTACCTTCGACAGGGAGAAATATTCGGGGGGCTACACCTTC
TRBJ1-3	.	TRBV23-1	TRBD1	CASSQSDREGGNTIYF	TGCGCCAGCAGTCAATCAGACAGGGAGGGTGGAAACACCATATATTTT
TRBJ2-2	.	TRBV7-2	.	CASSLAARAPGELFF	TGTGCCAGCAGCTTAGCGGCAAGGGCCCCCGGGGAGCTGTTTTTT
TRBJ1-1	.	TRBV9	TRBD1	CASSGGTGKGNTEAFF	TGTGCCAGCAGCGGAGGGACAGGAAAAGGGAACACTGAAGCTTTCTTT
TRBJ1-1	.	TRBV29-1	.	CSVEDGLRGGRNTEAFF	TGCAGCGTTGAAGACGGGCTGCGTGGGGGCAGGAACACTGAAGCTTTCTTT
TRBJ2-5	.	TRBV30	.	CAWRSEGTQYF	TGTGCCTGGCGGTCGGAGGGGACCCAGTACTTC
TRBJ1-5	.	TRBV19	.	CASSAVDIQPQHF	TGTGCCAGTAGTGCCGTGGACATTCAGCCCCAGCATTTT
TRBJ1-4	.	TRBV7-3	.	CASGPGNLNEKLFF	TGTGCCAGCGGTCCAGGGAACCTTAATGAAAAACTGTTTTTT
TRBJ2-3	.	TRBV6-1	TRBD2	CASRTSGNTDTQYF	TGTGCCAGCAGGACTAGCGGTAACACAGATACGCAGTATTTT
TRBJ2-5	few	TRBV7-2	TRBD1	CASSFGQGVQETQYF	TGTGCCAGCAGCTTCGGACAGGGTGTTCAGGAGACCCAGTACTTC
TRBJ2-7	.	TRBV27	.	CASSRSVRYEQYF	TGTGCCAGCAGCCGCTCTGTTCGCTACGAGCAGTACTTC
TRBJ2-1	.	TRBV14	.	CASSQVRSRVQFF	TGTGCCAGCAGCCAAGTGAGGTCTCGGGTGCAGTTCTTC
TRBJ2-7	.	TRBV5-1	.	CASSFGTGPYEQYF	TGCGCCAGCAGCTTCGGGACCGGACCCTACGAGCAGTACTTC
TRBJ1-1	few	TRBV10-3	.	CAISESWRTEAFF	TGTGCCATCAGTGAGTCTTGGAGGACTGAAGCTTTCTTT
TRBJ2-7	.	TRBV5-1	.	CASSLNEQYF	TGCGCCAGCAGCTTGAACGAGCAGTACTTC
TRBJ1-5	.	TRBV10-2	.	CASSERNQPQHF	TGCGCCAGCAGTGAGAGAAATCAGCCCCAGCATTTT
TRBJ1-3	.	TRBV28	TRBD1	CASSLPRGQVKGNTIYF	TGTGCCAGCAGTTTACCCAGGGGGCAAGTAAAAGGAAACACCATATATTTT
TRBJ1-5	few	TRBV19	.	CASSILGGSNQPQHF	TGTGCCAGTAGTATATTAGGGGGTAGCAATCAGCCCCAGCATTTT
TRBJ2-1	.	TRBV18	TRBD2	CASSPRVGLAGGPVGEQFF	TGTGCCAGCTCACCACGTGTGGGACTAGCGGGGGGCCCCGTGGGCGAGCAGTTCTTC
TRBJ1-2	.	TRBV7-9	.	CASSFFGQTPSGYTF	TGTGCCAGCAGCTTTTTTGGACAGACCCCTTCTGGCTACACCTTC
TRBJ1-5	.	TRBV4-1	.	CASSQESRVGQPQHF	TGCGCCAGCAGCCAAGAGTCGAGGGTCGGTCAGCCCCAGCATTTT
TRBJ2-2	.	TRBV5-4	.	CASSLERNTGELFF	TGTGCCAGCAGCTTGGAGAGGAACACCGGGGAGCTGTTTTTT
TRBJ1-6	few	TRBV27	.	CASSYREGNSPLHF	TGTGCCAGCAGTTACAGGGAAGGTAATTCACCCCTCCACTTT
TRBJ1-2	.	TRBV18	.	CASSPPGWGGGYTF	TGTGCCAGCTCACCACCCGGGTGGGGAGGAGGCTACACCTTC
TRBJ2-3	.	TRBV14	.	CASSFQGIDTQYF	TGTGCCAGCAGCTTTCAGGGTATTGATACGCAGTATTTT